This T cell receptor beta chain was found in a study of CD8+ T cells in alopecia areata. Study-level results: Amid tofacitinib therapy, many expanded lesional clones stayed present in scalp and blood. Tofacitinib significantly brought down scalp clonality and expanded CD8+ clones among top 100.

RNA was extracted and reverse transcribed into cDNA as the sequencing template. The repertoire was sequenced with immunoSEQ multiplex PCR; TCRdb's copy has only in-frame clones and lacks some. The repertoire consists of around 100,000 clones, with around 60% occurring once and the leading ten covering about 17%. Trimming shortened V by 1 base and J by 4 bases, and 10 bases separated the two germline ends. The CDR3 loop spans 15 amino acids. CDR1 is LNHNV, CDR2 YYDKDF, per germline (reference sequence). In this sample, this clone turned up a few times. Its matching antigen is unknown. Treatment specified: oral pan-JAK inhibitor, 5-10 mg twice daily.

V usage is TRBV15 and J usage is TRBJ2-2; D unresolved. Sequences were derived from CD8+ T cells sorted from blood, sampled at approximately week 55, from a patient treated with tofacitinib. This clonotype originated in a human donor with alopecia areata. The DNA of the CDR3 is TGTGCCACCAGCAGAGGCCAGGTCCCCACCGGGGAGCTGTTTTTT. Translating gives CATSRGQVPTGELFF.